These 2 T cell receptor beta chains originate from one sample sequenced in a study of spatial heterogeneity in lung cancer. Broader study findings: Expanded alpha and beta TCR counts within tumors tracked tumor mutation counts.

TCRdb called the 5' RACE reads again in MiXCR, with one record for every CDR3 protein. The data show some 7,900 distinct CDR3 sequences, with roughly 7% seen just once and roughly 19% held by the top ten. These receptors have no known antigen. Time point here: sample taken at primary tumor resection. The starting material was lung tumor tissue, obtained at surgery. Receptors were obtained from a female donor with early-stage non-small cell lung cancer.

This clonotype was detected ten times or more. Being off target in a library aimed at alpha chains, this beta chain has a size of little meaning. The CDR3 DNA reads as TGCGCCAGCAGCTTCAACTACAATGAGCAGTTCTTC. Translated: CASSFNYNEQFF. The chain recombines TRBV5-1 with TRBJ2-1; D gene unclear. CDR3 length: 12 amino acids. CDR1 is SGHRS, CDR2 YFSETQ, per germline. V gave up 2 bases and J gave up 3 bases, with 3 bases separating them. Variable domain in full (rest from reference TRBV5-1 and TRBJ2-1): KAGVTQTPRYLIKTRGQQVTLSCSPISGHRSVSWYQQTPGQGLQFLFEYFSETQRNKGNFPGRFSGRQFSNSRSEMNVSTLELGDSALYLCASSFNYNEQFFGPGTRLTVL.

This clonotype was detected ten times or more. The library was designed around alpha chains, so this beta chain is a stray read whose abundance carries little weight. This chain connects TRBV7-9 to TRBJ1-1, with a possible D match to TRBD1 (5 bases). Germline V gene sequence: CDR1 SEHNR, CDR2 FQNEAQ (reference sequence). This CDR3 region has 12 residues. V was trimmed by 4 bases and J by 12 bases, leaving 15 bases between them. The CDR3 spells CASSSTGEESFF. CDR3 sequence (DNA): TGTGCCAGCAGCTCAACGGGGGAAGAATCTTTCTTT.